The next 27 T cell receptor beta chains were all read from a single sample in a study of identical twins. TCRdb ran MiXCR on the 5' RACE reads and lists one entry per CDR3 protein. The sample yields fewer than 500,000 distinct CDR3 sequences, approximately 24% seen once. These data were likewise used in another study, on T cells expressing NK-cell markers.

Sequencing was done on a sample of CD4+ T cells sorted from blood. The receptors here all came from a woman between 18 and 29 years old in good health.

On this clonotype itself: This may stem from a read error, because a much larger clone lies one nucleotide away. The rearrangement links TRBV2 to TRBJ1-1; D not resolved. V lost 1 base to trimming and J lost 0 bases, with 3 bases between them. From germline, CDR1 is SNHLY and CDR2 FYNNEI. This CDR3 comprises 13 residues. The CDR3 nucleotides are TGTGCCAGCAGTGAAGGGCTGAACACTGAAGCTTTCTTT. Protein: CASSEGLNTEAFF.

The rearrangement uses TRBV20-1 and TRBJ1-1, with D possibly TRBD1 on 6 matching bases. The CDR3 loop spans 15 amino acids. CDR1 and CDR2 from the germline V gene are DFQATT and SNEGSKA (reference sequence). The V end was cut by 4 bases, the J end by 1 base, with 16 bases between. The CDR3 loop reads CSATPARGRNTEAFF. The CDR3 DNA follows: TGCAGTGCTACCCCGGCCCGGGGGCGGAACACTGAAGCTTTCTTT.

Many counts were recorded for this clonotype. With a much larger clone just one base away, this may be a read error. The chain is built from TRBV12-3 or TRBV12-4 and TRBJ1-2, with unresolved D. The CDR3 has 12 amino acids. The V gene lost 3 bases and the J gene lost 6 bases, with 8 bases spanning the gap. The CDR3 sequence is CASSFLGNGYTF. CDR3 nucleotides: TGTGCCAGCAGTTTTTTAGGGAATGGCTACACCTTC.

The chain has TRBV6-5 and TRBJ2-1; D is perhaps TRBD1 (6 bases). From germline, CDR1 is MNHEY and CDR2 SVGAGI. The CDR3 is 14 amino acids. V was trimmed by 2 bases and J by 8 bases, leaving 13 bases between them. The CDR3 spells CASSYGRGVDEQFF. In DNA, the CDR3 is TGTGCCAGCAGTTACGGCAGGGGTGTTGATGAGCAGTTCTTC.

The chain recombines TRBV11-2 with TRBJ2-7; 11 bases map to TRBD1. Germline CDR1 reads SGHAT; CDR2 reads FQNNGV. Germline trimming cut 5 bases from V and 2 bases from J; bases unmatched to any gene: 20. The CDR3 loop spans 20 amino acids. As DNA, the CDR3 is TGTGCCAGCAGCCGACCCAAGGGTCGGACAGGGGGCTATTTTACCTACGAGCAGTACTTC. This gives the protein CASSRPKGRTGGYFTYEQYF.

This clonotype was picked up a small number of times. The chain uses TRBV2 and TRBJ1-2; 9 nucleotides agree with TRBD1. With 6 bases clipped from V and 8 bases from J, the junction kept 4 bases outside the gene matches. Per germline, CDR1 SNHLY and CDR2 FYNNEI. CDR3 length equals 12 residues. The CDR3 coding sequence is TGTGCCAGCAGAACAGGGGGCCGCGGCTACACCTTC. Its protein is CASRTGGRGYTF.

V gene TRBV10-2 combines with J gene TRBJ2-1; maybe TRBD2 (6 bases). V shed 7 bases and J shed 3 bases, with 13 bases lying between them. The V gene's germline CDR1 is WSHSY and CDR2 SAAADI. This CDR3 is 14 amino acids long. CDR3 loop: CASIPGTDYNEQFF. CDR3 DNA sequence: TGCGCCAGCATCCCCGGGACTGACTACAATGAGCAGTTCTTC.

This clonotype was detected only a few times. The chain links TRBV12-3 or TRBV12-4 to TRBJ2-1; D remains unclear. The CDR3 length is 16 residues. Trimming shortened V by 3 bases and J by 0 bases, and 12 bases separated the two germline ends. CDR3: CASSLAKYRSYNEQFF. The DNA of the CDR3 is TGTGCCAGCAGTTTGGCTAAATACCGCTCCTACAATGAGCAGTTCTTC.

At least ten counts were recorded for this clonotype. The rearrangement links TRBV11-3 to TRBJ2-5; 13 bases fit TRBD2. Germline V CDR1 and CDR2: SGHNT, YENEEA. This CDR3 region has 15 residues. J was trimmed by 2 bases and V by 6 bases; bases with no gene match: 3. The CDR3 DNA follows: TGTGCCAGCAGGCCGGGACTAGCGGGGCAAGAGACCCAGTACTTC. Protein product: CASRPGLAGQETQYF.

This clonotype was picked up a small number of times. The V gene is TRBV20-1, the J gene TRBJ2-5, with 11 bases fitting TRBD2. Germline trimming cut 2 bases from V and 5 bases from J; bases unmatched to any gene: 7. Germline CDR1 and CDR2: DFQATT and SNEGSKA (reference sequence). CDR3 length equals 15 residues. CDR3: CSARPTSGRAETQYF. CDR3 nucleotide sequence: TGCAGTGCTAGACCTACTAGCGGGAGAGCCGAGACCCAGTACTTC.

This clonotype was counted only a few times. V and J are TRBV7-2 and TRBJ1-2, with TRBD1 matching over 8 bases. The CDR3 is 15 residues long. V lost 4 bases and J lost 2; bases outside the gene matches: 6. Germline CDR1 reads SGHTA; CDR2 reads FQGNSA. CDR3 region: CASSSQGALNYGYTF. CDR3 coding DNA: TGTGCCAGCAGCTCGCAGGGGGCGCTGAACTATGGCTACACCTTC.

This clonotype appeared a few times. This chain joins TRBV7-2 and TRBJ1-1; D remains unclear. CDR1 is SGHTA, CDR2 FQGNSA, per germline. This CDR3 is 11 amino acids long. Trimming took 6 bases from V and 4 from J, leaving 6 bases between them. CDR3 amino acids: CASRRVTEAFF. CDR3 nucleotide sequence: TGTGCCAGCAGACGGGTCACTGAAGCTTTCTTT.

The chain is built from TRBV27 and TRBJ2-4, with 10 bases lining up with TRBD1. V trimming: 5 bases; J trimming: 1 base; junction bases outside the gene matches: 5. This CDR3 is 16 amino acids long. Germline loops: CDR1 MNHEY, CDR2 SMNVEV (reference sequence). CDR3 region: CASSPRDRGAKNIQYF. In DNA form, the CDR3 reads TGTGCCAGCAGTCCCCGGGACAGGGGTGCCAAAAACATTCAGTACTTC.

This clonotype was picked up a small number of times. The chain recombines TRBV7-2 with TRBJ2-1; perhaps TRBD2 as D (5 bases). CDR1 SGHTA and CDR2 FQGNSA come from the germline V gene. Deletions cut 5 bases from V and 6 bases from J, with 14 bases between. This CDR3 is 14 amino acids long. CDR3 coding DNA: TGTGCCAGCAGCACGGGTCGCGGGTCCAATGAGCAGTTCTTC. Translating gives CASSTGRGSNEQFF.

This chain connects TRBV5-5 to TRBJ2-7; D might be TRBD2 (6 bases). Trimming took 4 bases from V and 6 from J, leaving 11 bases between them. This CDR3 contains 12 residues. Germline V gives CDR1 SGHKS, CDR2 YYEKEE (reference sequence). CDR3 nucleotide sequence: TGTGCCAGCAGCAAACTAGCCGGCGAGCAGTACTTC. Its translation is CASSKLAGEQYF.

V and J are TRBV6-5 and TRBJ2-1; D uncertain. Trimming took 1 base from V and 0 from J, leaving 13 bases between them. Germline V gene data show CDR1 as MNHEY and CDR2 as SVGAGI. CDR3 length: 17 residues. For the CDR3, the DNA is TGTGCCAGCAGTTACTTACCGCGGTCCAGCTCCTACAATGAGCAGTTCTTC. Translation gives CASSYLPRSSSYNEQFF.

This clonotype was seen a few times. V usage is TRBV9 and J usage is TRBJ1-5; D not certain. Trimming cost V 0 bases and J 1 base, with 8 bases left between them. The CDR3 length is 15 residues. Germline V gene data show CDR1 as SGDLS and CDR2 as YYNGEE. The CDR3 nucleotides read TGTGCCAGCAGCGTAGACGGGGTGAGCAATCAGCCCCAGCATTTT. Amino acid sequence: CASSVDGVSNQPQHF.

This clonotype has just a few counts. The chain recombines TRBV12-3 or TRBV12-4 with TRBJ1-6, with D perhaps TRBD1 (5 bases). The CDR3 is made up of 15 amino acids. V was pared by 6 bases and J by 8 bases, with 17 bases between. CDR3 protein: CASSPKSGRDSPLHF. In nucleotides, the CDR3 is TGTGCCAGCAGCCCGAAGTCAGGGCGCGATTCACCCCTCCACTTT.

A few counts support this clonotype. This chain's CDR3 is CASSYGTRTGELFF. In nucleotides, the CDR3 is TGTGCCAGCAGTTACGGGACAAGAACCGGGGAGCTGTTTTTT. The chain recombines TRBV6-5 with TRBJ2-2, with D possibly matching TRBD1 (6 bases). This CDR3 has 14 residues. Germline CDR1 reads MNHEY; CDR2 reads SVGAGI. V was trimmed by 2 bases and J by 5 bases, leaving 9 bases between them.

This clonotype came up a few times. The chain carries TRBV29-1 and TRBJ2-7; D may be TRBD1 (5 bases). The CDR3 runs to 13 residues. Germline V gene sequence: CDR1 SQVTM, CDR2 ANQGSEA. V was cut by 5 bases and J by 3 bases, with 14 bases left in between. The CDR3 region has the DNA TGCAGCGTTTTTGGGAAGGGGCTCTACGAGCAGTACTTC. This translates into CSVFGKGLYEQYF.

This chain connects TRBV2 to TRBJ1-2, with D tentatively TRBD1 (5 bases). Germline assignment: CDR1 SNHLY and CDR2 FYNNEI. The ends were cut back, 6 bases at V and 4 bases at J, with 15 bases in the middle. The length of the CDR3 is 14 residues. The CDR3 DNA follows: TGTGCCAGCAGGGGCCAGACAGTCTCCTATGGCTACACCTTC. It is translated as CASRGQTVSYGYTF. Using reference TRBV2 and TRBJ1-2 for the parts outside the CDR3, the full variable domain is EPEVTQTPSHQVTQMGQEVILRCVPISNHLYFYWYRQILGQKVEFLVSFYNNEISEKSEIFDDQFSVERPDGSNFTLKIRSTKLEDSAMYFCASRGQTVSYGYTFGSGTRLTVV.

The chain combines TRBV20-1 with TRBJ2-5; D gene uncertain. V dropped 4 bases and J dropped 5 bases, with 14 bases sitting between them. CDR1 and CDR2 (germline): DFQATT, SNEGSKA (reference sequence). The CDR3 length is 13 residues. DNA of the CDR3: TGCAGTGCTACGCGAGAGCCCGGGGAGACCCAGTACTTC. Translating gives CSATREPGETQYF.

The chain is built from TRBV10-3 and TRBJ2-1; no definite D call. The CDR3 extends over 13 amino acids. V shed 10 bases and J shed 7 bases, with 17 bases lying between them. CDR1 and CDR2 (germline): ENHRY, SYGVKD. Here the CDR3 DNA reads TGTGCCAGATCAGACGGGCCCTCGAATGAGCAGTTCTTC. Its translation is CARSDGPSNEQFF.

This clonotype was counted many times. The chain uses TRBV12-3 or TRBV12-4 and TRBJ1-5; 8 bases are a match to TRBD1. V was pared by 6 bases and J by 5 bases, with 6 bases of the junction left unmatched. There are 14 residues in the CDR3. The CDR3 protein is CASSPDRGDQPQHF. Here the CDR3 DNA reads TGTGCCAGCAGCCCTGACAGGGGCGATCAGCCCCAGCATTTT.

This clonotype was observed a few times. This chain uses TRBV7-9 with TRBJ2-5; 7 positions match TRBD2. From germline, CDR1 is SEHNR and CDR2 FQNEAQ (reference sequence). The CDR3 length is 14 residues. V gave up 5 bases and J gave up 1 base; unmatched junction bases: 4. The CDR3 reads CASSPGLLQETQYF. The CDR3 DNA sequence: TGTGCCAGCAGCCCGGGACTACTCCAAGAGACCCAGTACTTC.

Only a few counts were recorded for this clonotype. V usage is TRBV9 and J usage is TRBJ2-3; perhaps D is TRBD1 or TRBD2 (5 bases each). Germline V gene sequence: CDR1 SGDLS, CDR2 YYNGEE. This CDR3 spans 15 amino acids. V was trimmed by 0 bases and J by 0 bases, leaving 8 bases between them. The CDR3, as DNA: TGTGCCAGCAGCGTAGACTGGGGGAGCACAGATACGCAGTATTTT. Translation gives CASSVDWGSTDTQYF.

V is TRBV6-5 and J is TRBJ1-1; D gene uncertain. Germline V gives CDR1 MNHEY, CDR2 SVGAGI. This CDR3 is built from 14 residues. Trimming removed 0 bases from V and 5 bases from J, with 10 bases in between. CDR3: CASSYSAAQTEAFF. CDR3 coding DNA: TGTGCCAGCAGTTACTCGGCGGCACAGACTGAAGCTTTCTTT.